One sample yielded the 28 T cell receptor beta chains listed below, sequenced in a study of cytomegalovirus exposure and HLA in healthy donors. Primers included in the PCR were 60 Vbeta and 13 Jbeta primers. The table came from immunoSEQ multiplex PCR; TCRdb's copy has only in-frame clones and leaves some out. The repertoire holds roughly 140,000 clones, with about three fifths as singletons. The sample taken for sequencing was PBMCs. These receptors came from a woman aged 25-40 years in good health and CMV-seropositive.

The sample holds a few counts of this clone. The rearrangement uses TRBV6-1 and TRBJ1-5; D is perhaps TRBD1 (5 bases). The V end lost 8 bases, the J end lost 0 bases, and 8 bases lay between the germline ends. CDR3 length: 13 amino acids. Germline assignment: CDR1 MNHNS and CDR2 SASEGT. The DNA of the CDR3 is TGTGCCAGCGGGGCATTTAGCAATCAGCCCCAGCATTTT. It is translated as CASGAFSNQPQHF.

This clone appeared a few times. V is TRBV30 and J is TRBJ2-3, with TRBD2 matching over 8 bases. V shed 5 bases and J 2 bases; nucleotides not matched to a gene: 9. This CDR3 has 15 residues. Germline CDR1 GTSNPN, CDR2 SVGIG (reference sequence). The CDR3 bases are TGTGCCTGGGGCCCAGGCGGGGGGATCACAGATACGCAGTATTTT. Amino acids: CAWGPGGGITDTQYF. The whole variable domain, remainder taken from reference TRBV30 and TRBJ2-3, is SQTIHQWPATLVQPVGSPLSLECTVEGTSNPNLYWYRQAAGRGLQLLFYSVGIGQISSEVPQNLSASRPQDRQFILSSKKLLLSDSGFYLCAWGPGGGITDTQYFGPGTRLTVL.

This clone was observed a few times. The CDR3 region has the DNA TGCGCCAGCAGCAGGAAGGGGGGGGACACTGAAGCTTTCTTT. This gives the protein CASSRKGGDTEAFF. The rearrangement joins TRBV5-1 to TRBJ1-1; tentative D call: TRBD1 (6 bases). The CDR3 has 14 amino acids. In germline, CDR1 is SGHRS, CDR2 YFSETQ. With 4 bases removed from V and 3 bases from J, the gap between germline ends came to 13 bases.

The gene calls are TRBV29-1 and TRBJ2-6, with D perhaps matching TRBD1 (6 bases). V lost 7 bases and J 2 bases, leaving 9 bases between the germline ends. Germline CDR1 is SQVTM and CDR2 is ANQGSEA. The CDR3 extends over 13 amino acids. CDR3 region: CSGGGTGANVLTF. The CDR3 DNA reads TGCAGCGGTGGGGGCACTGGGGCCAACGTCCTGACTTTC.

The DNA of the CDR3 is TGCAGCGTTGACAGGGCTTATGGCTACACCTTC. It is translated as CSVDRAYGYTF. The chain carries TRBV29-1 and TRBJ1-2, with D maybe TRBD1 (5 bases). With 3 bases removed from V and 5 bases from J, the gap between germline ends came to 7 bases. CDR1 and CDR2 from the germline V gene are SQVTM and ANQGSEA. The length of the CDR3 is 11 residues.

The chain recombines TRBV2 with TRBJ1-1; D not resolved. Germline CDR1 is SNHLY and CDR2 is FYNNEI. The ends were cut back, 3 bases at V and 1 base at J, with 12 bases in the middle. The CDR3 spans 15 residues. In DNA form, the CDR3 reads TGTGCCAGCAGTGAGATGGCACAGACGAACACTGAAGCTTTCTTT. Translated: CASSEMAQTNTEAFF.

The J gene is TRBJ2-1, the V gene TRBV2, with 10 bases matching TRBD2. Germline loops: CDR1 SNHLY, CDR2 FYNNEI. This CDR3 has 16 residues. Losses at the gene ends were 4 bases for V and 2 bases for J; bases not matched to a gene: 5. Here the CDR3 reads CASSARTSGPYNEQFF. CDR3 nucleotides: TGTGCCAGCAGTGCCAGGACTAGCGGACCCTACAATGAGCAGTTCTTC.

This clone was counted between two and nine times. This chain uses TRBV2 with TRBJ2-5; 10 positions agree with TRBD2. The assigned J gene may be wrong: the sequence end matches TRBJ2-7 better. This CDR3 spans 19 amino acids. Germline assignment: CDR1 SNHLY and CDR2 FYNNEI. The CDR3 reads CASSGDSGRARRLSGEQYF. The CDR3 coding sequence is TGTGCCAGCAGTGGGGACAGCGGGAGGGCCCGTCGTCTTTCGGGCGAGCAGTACTTC.

This clone was observed a few times. The chain has TRBV7-3 and TRBJ1-5; 9 bases are shared with TRBD1. With V trimmed by 1 base and J by 7 bases, 5 bases remained unmatched. CDR1 is SGHTA and CDR2 is FQGTGA in the germline V gene. The CDR3 sequence is 15 residues long. CDR3 residues: CASSLRGQGRQPQHF. CDR3 nucleotides: TGTGCCAGCAGCTTAAGGGGACAGGGCAGGCAGCCCCAGCATTTT.

This clone was observed a single time. V is TRBV13 and J is TRBJ1-5, with D uncertain. The CDR3 consists of 16 residues. From germline, CDR1 is PRHDT and CDR2 FYEKMQ (reference sequence). Trimming shortened V by 0 bases and J by 9 bases, and 18 bases separated the two germline ends. The CDR3 nucleotides read TGTGCCAGCAGCTTAGGAACGGTTCGTGGTTTATCGCCCCAGCATTTT. Translation gives CASSLGTVRGLSPQHF.

The chain links TRBV11-2 to TRBJ1-1, with D hard to call. The germline V and J ends were trimmed by 1 base and 11 bases, with 11 bases remaining between them. The CDR3 totals 12 residues. The germline V gene encodes CDR1 SGHAT and CDR2 FQNNGV. CDR3 loop: CASSLGPTGAFF. CDR3 nucleotide sequence: TGTGCCAGCAGCTTAGGCCCGACTGGCGCTTTCTTT.

This chain links TRBV28 with TRBJ1-6; weak D call: TRBD1 (5 bases). Germline CDR1 reads MDHEN; CDR2 reads SYDVKM. The CDR3 spans 15 residues. V lost 3 bases and J lost 6, with 12 bases in between. CDR3 bases: TGTGCCAGCAGTTTTTTTCCAGGGATTAATTCACCCCTCCACTTT. Translated, it gives CASSFFPGINSPLHF. Full variable domain (missing parts from reference TRBV28 and TRBJ1-6): DVKVTQSSRYLVKRTGEKVFLECVQDMDHENMFWYRQDPGLGLRLIYFSYDVKMKEKGDIPEGYSVSREKKERFSLILESASTNQTSMYLCASSFFPGINSPLHFGNGTRLTVT.

V and J are TRBV2 and TRBJ1-6; 7 bases match TRBD1. Germline-derived CDR1 and CDR2 are SNHLY and FYNNEI. This CDR3 region has 16 residues. Trimming cost V 5 bases and J 7 bases; bases outside gene matches: 11. The CDR3 nucleotides are TGTGCCAGCAGTATACGACCGGGACAGTTCAATTCACCCCTCCACTTT. Translating gives CASSIRPGQFNSPLHF.

This chain uses TRBV11-2 with TRBJ1-4; a weak D match, TRBD1 (6 bases). The CDR3 is 14 amino acids. Per germline, CDR1 SGHAT and CDR2 FQNNGV. V shed 5 bases and J shed 2 bases, with 9 bases lying between them. The CDR3 here is CASSPGQTNEKLFF. CDR3 nucleotides: TGTGCCAGCAGCCCCGGACAGACTAATGAAAAACTGTTTTTT.

The chain combines TRBV4-1 with TRBJ1-2, with 10 bases matching TRBD1. Germline trimming cut 3 bases from V and 7 bases from J; bases unmatched to any gene: 5. Germline CDR1 and CDR2: MGHRA and YSYEKL. The CDR3 runs 14 residues. As DNA, the CDR3 is TGCGCCAGCAGCCAGGAGACAGGGGGCCTTGGCTACACCTTC. As protein: CASSQETGGLGYTF.

The V call is TRBV21-1, the J call TRBJ2-1; the D call in the table, TRBD2, was not verified against the DNA. TRBV21-1 is a recognized pseudogene. This CDR3 region has 20 residues. The CDR3 DNA follows: TGTGCCAGCAGCAAAAGCCGTATGGTCGAGTCGGGGGGGGGACACAATGAGCAGTTCTTC. The encoded protein is CASSKSRMVESGGGHNEQFF.

This clone has just one count. The V gene is TRBV9, the J gene TRBJ2-4; perhaps TRBD2 as D (5 bases). The CDR3 is 15 residues long. Between the trimmed V and J ends, which lost 0 bases and 2 bases, there was a span of 9 bases. Per the germline V gene, CDR1 is SGDLS and CDR2 is YYNGEE. CDR3 amino acids: CASSVAPGTKNIQYF. DNA for the CDR3: TGTGCCAGCAGCGTAGCTCCCGGGACCAAAAACATTCAGTACTTC.

This chain links TRBV10-3 with TRBJ2-7; D might be TRBD2 (5 bases). V lost 7 bases and J lost 3, with 13 bases in between. The CDR3 has 13 amino acids. From germline, CDR1 is ENHRY and CDR2 SYGVKD. CDR3 DNA: TGTGCCATCAAGATGGGAGAGGGCTACGAGCAGTACTTC. Residues: CAIKMGEGYEQYF.

The chain combines TRBV18 with TRBJ1-4; unclear D gene. CDR3 length: 13 residues. The germline gives CDR1 KGHSH, CDR2 LQKENI. Trimming removed 3 bases at V and 7 bases at J, with 9 bases between. DNA for the CDR3: TGTGCCAGCTCACCCAGGATTTCTGAAAAACTGTTTTTT. Protein sequence: CASSPRISEKLFF.

V usage is TRBV5-1 and J usage is TRBJ2-3, with D maybe TRBD2 (6 bases). The CDR3 runs to 17 residues. V was pared by 3 bases and J by 0 bases, with 17 bases between. Germline CDR1 is SGHRS and CDR2 is YFSETQ. In DNA form, the CDR3 reads TGCGCCAGCAGCTCCCTAGGAGGGCCGTATAGCACAGATACGCAGTATTTT. Its translation: CASSSLGGPYSTDTQYF.

CDR3 protein: CASSLMTGVNEQYF. DNA of the CDR3: TGCGCCAGCAGCTTAATGACAGGGGTCAACGAGCAGTACTTC. The V and J genes are TRBV5-1 and TRBJ2-7; 8 positions agree with TRBD1. With V trimmed by 2 bases and J by 5 bases, 6 bases remained unmatched. This CDR3 is 14 amino acids long. Germline lookup yields CDR1 SGHRS and CDR2 YFSETQ.

As regards this clone: Within the sample, other DNA sequences also encode this same CDR3. The CDR3 spells CAISESGGNTEAFF. The CDR3 DNA follows: TGTGCCATCAGTGAGTCAGGGGGTAACACTGAAGCTTTCTTT. The chain links TRBV10-3 to TRBJ1-1; TRBD1 is a possible D gene (6 bases). Germline V gene lookup returns CDR1 ENHRY and CDR2 SYGVKD. Between the trimmed V and J ends, which lost 0 bases and 2 bases, there was a span of 7 bases. This CDR3 comprises 14 residues.

The chain links TRBV30 to TRBJ1-1; 7 bases fit TRBD1. Germline values: CDR1 GTSNPN, CDR2 SVGIG (reference sequence). The CDR3 is made up of 14 amino acids. V shed 4 bases and J 4 bases; nucleotides not matched to a gene: 9. The CDR3 region has the DNA TGTGCCTGGACCAGACAGGGTGGATTCACTGAAGCTTTCTTT. Translating it yields CAWTRQGGFTEAFF.

V is TRBV6-1 and J is TRBJ1-5; the match to TRBD1 covers 7 bases. With 7 bases clipped from V and 3 bases from J, the junction kept 3 bases outside the gene matches. Germline V gives CDR1 MNHNS, CDR2 SASEGT. CDR3 length: 13 residues. CDR3 DNA sequence: TGTGCCAGCAACGGACAGGTCAATCAGCCCCAGCATTTT. Its protein product is CASNGQVNQPQHF.

The chain is built from TRBV27 and TRBJ2-5; 9 bases are shared with TRBD1. This CDR3 comprises 15 residues. V was pared by 0 bases and J by 3 bases, with 2 bases of the junction left unmatched. Germline values: CDR1 MNHEY, CDR2 SMNVEV (reference sequence). The CDR3 nucleotides are TGTGCCAGCAGTTTATCGGACAGGGGAGAAGAGACCCAGTACTTC. Translating gives CASSLSDRGEETQYF.

V is TRBV9 and J is TRBJ2-5; D is possibly TRBD2 (5 bases). Per the germline V gene, CDR1 is SGDLS and CDR2 is YYNGEE. V was clipped by 0 bases and J by 0 bases, with 6 bases between them. There are 14 residues in the CDR3. CDR3 sequence: CASSVGGDQETQYF. The CDR3 DNA is TGTGCCAGCAGCGTAGGGGGAGACCAAGAGACCCAGTACTTC.

The genes are TRBV7-6 and TRBJ2-3, with TRBD2 identical over 10 bases. The CDR3 spans 16 residues. The germline V gene has CDR1 SGHVS and CDR2 FNYEAQ. J lost 3 bases, V lost 1 base, and 4 bases had no gene match. CDR3: CASSLVSGRETDTQYF. CDR3 DNA sequence: TGTGCCAGCAGCTTAGTAAGCGGGAGGGAAACAGATACGCAGTATTTT. Variable domain in full (rest from reference TRBV7-6 and TRBJ2-3): GAGVSQSPRYKVTKRGQDVALRCDPISGHVSLYWYRQALGQGPEFLTYFNYEAQQDKSGLPNDRFSAERPEGSISTLTIQRTEQRDSAMYRCASSLVSGRETDTQYFGPGTRLTVL.

This clone occurred a few times. The chain employs TRBV10-3 and TRBJ2-7; D remains unclear. Trimming stripped 3 bases from V and 5 bases from J, with 11 bases between. The CDR3 has 13 amino acids. The germline V gene has CDR1 ENHRY and CDR2 SYGVKD. CDR3 in amino acids: CAISDPLLNEQYF. CDR3 bases: TGTGCCATCAGTGACCCACTTCTGAACGAGCAGTACTTC.